The 20 T cell receptor beta chains reported below all come from one sample, sequenced in a study of T cells in Graves' hyperthyroidism and ophthalmopathy. Amplification of TCR beta CDR3 regions was performed using RNA transcripts as template. TCR CDR3 regions were first amplified by RT-PCR with HTBI primers. Each CDR3 protein is one row after TCRdb ran MiXCR on the multiplex PCR reads. This sample has some 650,000 distinct CDR3 sequences, with roughly 15% found just once. Sequenced material: blood. The receptors were gathered from a woman between 40 and 50 years old with Graves' ophthalmopathy.

The sample holds many counts of this clonotype. V usage is TRBV12-3 or TRBV12-4 and J usage is TRBJ1-4; the D gene is possibly TRBD1 (6 bases). V lost 8 bases to trimming and J lost 7 bases, with 14 bases between them. The CDR3 contains 13 residues. In DNA, the CDR3 is TGTGCCAGCCGGAGGGGGGCGAGTGAAAAACTGTTTTTT. Its protein is CASRRGASEKLFF.

This clonotype was detected ten times or more. This chain connects TRBV11-2 to TRBJ2-3; D tentatively reads TRBD1 or TRBD2 (6 bases each). CDR3 length: 17 residues. CDR1 and CDR2 (germline): SGHAT, FQNNGV. V was shortened by 5 bases and J by 3 bases, with 21 bases between the two germline ends. This CDR3 is CASSEGGWQGFTDTQYF. CDR3 nucleotide sequence: TGTGCCAGCAGCGAGGGGGGTTGGCAGGGGTTTACAGATACGCAGTATTTT.

The rearrangement uses TRBV20-1 and TRBJ2-1; no firm D call. The end of the DNA fits TRBJ2-7 better, so the J call may be wrong. Germline CDR1 DFQATT, CDR2 SNEGSKA (reference sequence). The CDR3 is 12 amino acids. The CDR3 DNA follows: TGCAGTGCTAGTTGGTCAGTTAATGAGCAGTACTTC. It specifies CSASWSVNEQYF.

A remark on this clonotype: Germline is not matched at one junction end, which may reflect a read error. The genes are TRBV4-1 and TRBJ2-1, with unresolved D. Germline CDR1 is MGHRA and CDR2 is YSYEKL. This CDR3 spans 11 amino acids. The CDR3: CASGQVNEQFF. The CDR3, as DNA: TGCGCCAGCGGCCAAGTAAATGAGCAGTTCTTC.

This clonotype was seen repeatedly, ten times or more. This chain uses TRBV3-1 with TRBJ2-5; 10 bases match TRBD1. Germline V gene sequence: CDR1 LGHDT, CDR2 YNNKEL (reference sequence). This CDR3 spans 15 amino acids. V shed 5 bases, J shed 2 bases, and the junction held 5 bases outside the gene matches. The CDR3 reads CASSYRTGGQETQYF. The CDR3, as DNA: TGTGCCAGCAGCTACAGGACAGGGGGGCAAGAGACCCAGTACTTC.

This sequence joins TRBV12-3 or TRBV12-4 and TRBJ2-7; the match to TRBD2 covers 10 bases. The CDR3 totals 18 residues. The V and J ends lost 6 bases and 4 bases, in that order; junction bases with no gene match: 18. The CDR3 bases are TGTGCCAGCAGCCGCATAGGGTTAGCGGGAGGTAATCCATACGAGCAGTACTTC. It is translated as CASSRIGLAGGNPYEQYF.

This clonotype was picked up many times. V usage is TRBV7-8 and J usage is TRBJ2-2, with D perhaps matching TRBD1 (6 bases). This CDR3 comprises 14 residues. V gave up 3 bases and J gave up 5 bases, with 10 bases separating them. Germline loops: CDR1 SGHVS, CDR2 FQNEAQ. CDR3 nucleotides: TGTGCCAGCAGCTTCAGGGGTGGAACCGGGGAGCTGTTTTTT. The encoded protein is CASSFRGGTGELFF. Drawing the rest from reference TRBV7-8 and TRBJ2-2, the complete variable domain is GAGVSQSPRYKVAKRGQDVALRCDPISGHVSLFWYQQALGQGPEFLTYFQNEAQLDKSGLPSDRFFAERPEGSVSTLKIQRTQQEDSAVYLCASSFRGGTGELFFGEGSRLTVL.

The table lists this clonotype with many counts. V gene TRBV13 combines with J gene TRBJ2-5; 7 nucleotides match TRBD1. V dropped 5 bases and J dropped 5; count of bases not matched to a gene: 5. Per the germline V gene, CDR1 is PRHDT and CDR2 is FYEKMQ (reference sequence). CDR3 length: 13 residues. CDR3 DNA: TGTGCCAGCAGCCGCGACAGGGACGAGACCCAGTACTTC. Protein product: CASSRDRDETQYF.

DNA for the CDR3: TGTGCCATCAGTGTGTCGGACGGGATCTACGAGCAGTACTTC. Amino acid sequence: CAISVSDGIYEQYF. The chain couples TRBV10-3 to TRBJ2-7, with D perhaps TRBD2 (5 bases). Between the trimmed V and J ends, which lost 4 bases and 3 bases, there was a span of 13 bases. The CDR3 totals 14 residues. CDR1 ENHRY and CDR2 SYGVKD come from the germline V gene.

This clonotype occurred many times. V and J are TRBV15 and TRBJ1-5, with D tentatively TRBD1 (5 bases). The length of the CDR3 is 18 residues. The ends were cut back, 0 bases at V and 3 bases at J, with 18 bases in the middle. Germline V gene sequence: CDR1 LNHNV, CDR2 YYDKDF (reference sequence). The chain's CDR3 is CATSRDFGGRAFNQPQHF. The CDR3 coding sequence is TGTGCCACCAGCAGAGATTTTGGCGGCAGGGCCTTCAATCAGCCCCAGCATTTT. Supplemented by reference TRBV15 and TRBJ1-5, the full variable domain reads DAMVIQNPRYQVTQFGKPVTLSCSQTLNHNVMYWYQQKSSQAPKLLFHYYDKDFNNEADTPDNFQSRRPNTSFCFLDIRSPGLGDTAMYLCATSRDFGGRAFNQPQHFGDGTRLSIL.

This clonotype was seen repeatedly, ten times or more. The CDR3 here is CASSLSAPTNTEAFF. CDR3 in DNA: TGTGCCAGCAGTTTATCTGCACCTACGAACACTGAAGCTTTCTTT. This rearrangement joins TRBV28 to TRBJ1-1, with no clear D. Trimming removed 1 base at V and 1 base at J, with 10 bases between. The V gene's germline CDR1 is MDHEN and CDR2 SYDVKM. CDR3 length: 15 residues. Full variable domain (rest looked up from reference TRBV28 and TRBJ1-1): DVKVTQSSRYLVKRTGEKVFLECVQDMDHENMFWYRQDPGLGLRLIYFSYDVKMKEKGDIPEGYSVSREKKERFSLILESASTNQTSMYLCASSLSAPTNTEAFFGQGTRLTVV.

This chain connects TRBV19 to TRBJ2-5; no firm D call. The CDR3 contains 13 residues. The V gene lost 6 bases and the J gene lost 1 base, with 9 bases spanning the gap. CDR1 and CDR2 from the germline V gene are LNHDA and SQIVND (reference sequence). Here the CDR3 reads CASSSSFQETQYF. The CDR3 coding sequence is TGTGCCAGTAGCAGTAGCTTCCAAGAGACCCAGTACTTC.

The V and J genes are TRBV27 and TRBJ2-3, with TRBD2 matching over 8 bases. CDR3 size: 18 residues. V was clipped by 0 bases and J by 6 bases; unmatched bases: 14. Germline V CDR1 and CDR2: MNHEY, SMNVEV (reference sequence). The CDR3 sequence: CASSLSPGVSGGADTQYF. In nucleotides, the CDR3 is TGTGCCAGCAGTTTATCCCCTGGGGTGAGCGGGGGTGCCGATACGCAGTATTTT.

This clonotype was counted at least ten times. The chain couples TRBV19 to TRBJ2-6, with 11 bases lining up with TRBD2. V trimming: 5 bases; J trimming: 0 bases; junction bases outside the gene matches: 12. Germline values: CDR1 LNHDA, CDR2 SQIVND (reference sequence). The length of the CDR3 is 20 residues. The CDR3 here is CASSLRLAGTTYSGANVLTF. The CDR3 DNA reads as TGTGCCAGTAGTCTTCGACTAGCGGGGACCACTTACTCTGGGGCCAACGTCCTGACTTTC.

This clonotype was counted at least ten times. The V call is TRBV6-1, the J call TRBJ2-3, with 7 positions matching TRBD2. The V and J ends lost 7 bases and 3 bases, in that order; junction bases with no gene match: 16. CDR1 and CDR2 from the germline V gene are MNHNS and SASEGT. This CDR3 contains 17 residues. The CDR3 bases are TGTGCCAGCACCCTACAGGCTAGCGGAAGGGGTACAGATACGCAGTATTTT. Translating it yields CASTLQASGRGTDTQYF.

This clonotype was detected many times. The chain combines TRBV11-2 with TRBJ2-5; 9 nucleotides align to TRBD1. The V gene end was trimmed by 4 bases and the J gene end by 4 bases; junction bases not matched to a gene: 7. Germline V CDR1 and CDR2: SGHAT, FQNNGV. This CDR3 comprises 15 residues. CDR3 sequence reads: CASSSRRTGVETQYF. Here the CDR3 DNA reads TGTGCCAGCAGCTCACGCCGGACAGGGGTAGAGACCCAGTACTTC.

The gene calls are TRBV2 and TRBJ2-3; 7 nucleotides agree with TRBD1. There are 16 residues in the CDR3. Germline values: CDR1 SNHLY, CDR2 FYNNEI. The V gene end was trimmed by 8 bases and the J gene end by 0 bases; junction bases not matched to a gene: 11. The CDR3 nucleotides are TGTGCCAGCCGTACGGACAGGACACTAAGCACAGATACGCAGTATTTT. The encoded protein is CASRTDRTLSTDTQYF.

This clonotype showed up many times. This chain uses TRBV11-2 with TRBJ2-2; the match to TRBD2 covers 8 bases. The J segment lost 0 bases and the V segment lost 1 base, leaving 10 bases of the junction unmatched. The CDR3 spans 19 residues. Germline CDR1 and CDR2: SGHAT and FQNNGV. The CDR3 sequence: CASSLGLAGTYTNTGELFF. CDR3 DNA: TGTGCCAGCAGCTTAGGGCTAGCGGGTACATATACGAACACCGGGGAGCTGTTTTTT.

The chain uses TRBV5-8 and TRBJ1-4; D not resolved. Germline-derived CDR1 and CDR2 are SGHTS and YDEGEE. Between the trimmed V and J ends, which lost 2 bases and 5 bases, there was a span of 19 bases. The CDR3 is 17 amino acids. In nucleotides, the CDR3 is TGTGCCAGCAGCTTAATAAAGTCCGGCCTTAGAAATGAAAAACTGTTTTTT. It encodes CASSLIKSGLRNEKLFF. The full variable domain, completed using reference TRBV5-8 and TRBJ1-4, is EAGVTQSPTHLIKTRGQQATLRCSPISGHTSVYWYQQALGLGLQFLLWYDEGEERNRGNFPPRFSGRQFPNYSSELNVNALELEDSALYLCASSLIKSGLRNEKLFFGSGTQLSVL.

V is TRBV7-9 and J is TRBJ1-4, with TRBD1 identical over 7 bases. Germline-derived CDR1 and CDR2 are SEHNR and FQNEAQ (reference sequence). Trimming took 5 bases from V and 4 from J; bases not matched to a gene: 7. CDR3 length: 15 residues. The CDR3 is CASSRGTDNNEKLFF. DNA of the CDR3: TGTGCCAGCAGCCGTGGGACAGATAATAATGAAAAACTGTTTTTT.